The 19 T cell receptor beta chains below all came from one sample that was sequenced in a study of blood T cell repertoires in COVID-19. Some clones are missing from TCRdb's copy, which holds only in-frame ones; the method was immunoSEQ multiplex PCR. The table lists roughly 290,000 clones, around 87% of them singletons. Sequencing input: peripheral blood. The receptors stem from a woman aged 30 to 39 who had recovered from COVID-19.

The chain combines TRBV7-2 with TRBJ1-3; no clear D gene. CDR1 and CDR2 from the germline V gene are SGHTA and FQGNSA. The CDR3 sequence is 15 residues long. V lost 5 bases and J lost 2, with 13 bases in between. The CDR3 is CASSPTATAGNTIYF. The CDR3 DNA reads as TGTGCCAGCAGCCCAACGGCCACAGCTGGAAACACCATATATTTT.

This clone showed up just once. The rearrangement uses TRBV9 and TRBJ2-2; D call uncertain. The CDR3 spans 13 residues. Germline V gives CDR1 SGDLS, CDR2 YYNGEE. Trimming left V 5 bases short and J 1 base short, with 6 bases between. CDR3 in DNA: TGTGCCAGCAGTGGCAGGAACACCGGGGAGCTGTTTTTT. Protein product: CASSGRNTGELFF.

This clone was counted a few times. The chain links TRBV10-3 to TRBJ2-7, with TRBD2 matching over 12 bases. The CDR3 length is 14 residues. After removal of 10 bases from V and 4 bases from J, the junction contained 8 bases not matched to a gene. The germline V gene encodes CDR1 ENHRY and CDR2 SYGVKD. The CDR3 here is CATRRTSGGYEQYF. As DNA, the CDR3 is TGTGCCACCCGACGAACTAGCGGGGGGTACGAGCAGTACTTC.

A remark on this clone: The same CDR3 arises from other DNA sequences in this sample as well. CDR3 sequence: CASSAGTTNTGELFF. CDR3 nucleotides: TGTGCCAGCAGTGCCGGGACTACGAACACCGGGGAGCTGTTTTTT. The chain carries TRBV9 and TRBJ2-2, with 7 bases aligning to TRBD2. Germline assignment: CDR1 SGDLS and CDR2 YYNGEE. This CDR3 spans 15 amino acids. V lost 5 bases and J lost 0; bases outside the gene matches: 4.

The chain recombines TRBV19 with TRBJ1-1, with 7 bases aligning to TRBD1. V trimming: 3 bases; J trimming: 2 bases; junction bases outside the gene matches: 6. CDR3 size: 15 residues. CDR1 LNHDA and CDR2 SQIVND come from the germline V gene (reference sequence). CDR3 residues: CASSMAGQKNTEAFF. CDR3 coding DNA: TGTGCCAGTAGTATGGCGGGACAGAAAAACACTGAAGCTTTCTTT. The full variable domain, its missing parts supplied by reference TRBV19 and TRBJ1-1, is DGGITQSPKYLFRKEGQNVTLSCEQNLNHDAMYWYRQDPGQGLRLIYYSQIVNDFQKGDIAEGYSVSREKKESFPLTVTSAQKNPTAFYLCASSMAGQKNTEAFFGQGTRLTVV.

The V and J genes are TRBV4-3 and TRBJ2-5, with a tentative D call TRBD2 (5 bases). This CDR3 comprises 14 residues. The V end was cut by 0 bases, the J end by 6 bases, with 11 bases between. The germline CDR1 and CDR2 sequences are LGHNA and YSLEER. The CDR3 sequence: CASSQDRGAQTQYF. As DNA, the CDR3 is TGCGCCAGCAGCCAAGACCGGGGTGCCCAGACCCAGTACTTC.

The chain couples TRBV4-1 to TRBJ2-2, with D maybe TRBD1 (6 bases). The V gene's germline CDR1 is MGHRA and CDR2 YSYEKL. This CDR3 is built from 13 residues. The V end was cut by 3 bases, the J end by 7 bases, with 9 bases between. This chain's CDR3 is CASSQDSFGELFF. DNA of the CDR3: TGCGCCAGCAGCCAGGACAGTTTCGGGGAGCTGTTTTTT.

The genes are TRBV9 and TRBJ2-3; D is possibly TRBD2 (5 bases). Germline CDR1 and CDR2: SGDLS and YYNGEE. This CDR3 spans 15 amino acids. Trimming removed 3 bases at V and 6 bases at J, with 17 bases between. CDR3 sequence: CASSGKGDVLDTQYF. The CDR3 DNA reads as TGTGCCAGCAGCGGGAAGGGAGACGTCTTGGATACGCAGTATTTT.

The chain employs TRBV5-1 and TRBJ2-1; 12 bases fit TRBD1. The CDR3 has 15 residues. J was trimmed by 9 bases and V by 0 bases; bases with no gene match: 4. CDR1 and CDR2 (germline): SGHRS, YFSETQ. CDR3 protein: CASSLAGTGGFEQFF. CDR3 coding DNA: TGCGCCAGCAGCTTGGCTGGGACAGGGGGCTTTGAGCAGTTCTTC.

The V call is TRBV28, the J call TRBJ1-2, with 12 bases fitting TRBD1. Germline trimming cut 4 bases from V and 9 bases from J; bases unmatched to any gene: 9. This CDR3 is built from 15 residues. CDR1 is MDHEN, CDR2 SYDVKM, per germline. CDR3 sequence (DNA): TGTGCCAGCAGTTCTGGGGACAGGGGGCGTGGGAGCTACACCTTC. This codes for CASSSGDRGRGSYTF.

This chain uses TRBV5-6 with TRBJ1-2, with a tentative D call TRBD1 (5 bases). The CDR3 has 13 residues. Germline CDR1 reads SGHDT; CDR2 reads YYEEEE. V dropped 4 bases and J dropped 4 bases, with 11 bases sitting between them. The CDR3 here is CASSSGAVYGYTF. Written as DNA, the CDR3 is TGTGCCAGCAGCAGTGGGGCAGTCTATGGCTACACCTTC.

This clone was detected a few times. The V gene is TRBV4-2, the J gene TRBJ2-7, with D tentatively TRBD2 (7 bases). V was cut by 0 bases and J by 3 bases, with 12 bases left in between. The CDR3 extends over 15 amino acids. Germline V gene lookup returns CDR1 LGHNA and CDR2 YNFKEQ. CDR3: CASSQDGGGHYEQYF. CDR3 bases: TGTGCCAGCAGCCAAGATGGGGGGGGACACTACGAGCAGTACTTC.

The CDR3 sequence: CAISESTGVETDTQYF. The CDR3 DNA follows: TGTGCCATCAGTGAGTCGACCGGGGTGGAGACAGATACGCAGTATTTT. This sequence joins TRBV10-3 and TRBJ2-3, with a weak D call TRBD2 (5 bases). Germline V gene lookup returns CDR1 ENHRY and CDR2 SYGVKD. The CDR3 has 16 residues. V lost 0 bases and J lost 3, with 13 bases in between.

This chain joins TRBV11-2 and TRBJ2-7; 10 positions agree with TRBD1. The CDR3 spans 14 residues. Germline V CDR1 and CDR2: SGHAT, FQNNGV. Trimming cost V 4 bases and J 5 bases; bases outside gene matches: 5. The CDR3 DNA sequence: TGTGCCAGCAGCTCGACAGGGGGCTTCCACGAGCAGTACTTC. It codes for CASSSTGGFHEQYF.

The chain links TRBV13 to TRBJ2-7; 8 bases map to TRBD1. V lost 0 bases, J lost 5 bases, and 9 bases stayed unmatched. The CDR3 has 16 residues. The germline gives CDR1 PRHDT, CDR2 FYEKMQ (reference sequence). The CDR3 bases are TGTGCCAGCAGCTTAGGCCTGCAGGGGGCAAGGGACGAGCAGTACTTC. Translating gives CASSLGLQGARDEQYF.

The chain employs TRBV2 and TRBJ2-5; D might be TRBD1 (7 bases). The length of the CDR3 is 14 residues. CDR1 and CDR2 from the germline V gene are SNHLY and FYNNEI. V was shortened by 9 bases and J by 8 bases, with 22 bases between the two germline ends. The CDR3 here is CASTGVHGGQTQYF. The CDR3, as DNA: TGTGCCAGTACAGGGGTTCATGGGGGGCAAACCCAGTACTTC.

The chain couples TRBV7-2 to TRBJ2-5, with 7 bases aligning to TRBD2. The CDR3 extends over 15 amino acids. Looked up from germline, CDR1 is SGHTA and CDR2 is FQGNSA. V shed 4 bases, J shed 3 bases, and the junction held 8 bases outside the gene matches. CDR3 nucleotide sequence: TGTGCCAGCAGCTCTCCGTGGGCGGGAGAAGAGACCCAGTACTTC. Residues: CASSSPWAGEETQYF.

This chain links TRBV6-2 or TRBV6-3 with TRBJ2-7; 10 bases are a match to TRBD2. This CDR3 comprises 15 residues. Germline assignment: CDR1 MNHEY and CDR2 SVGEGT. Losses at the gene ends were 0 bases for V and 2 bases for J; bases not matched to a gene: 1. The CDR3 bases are TGTGCCAGCAGTTACTCCCTAGCGGGGGCCTACGAGCAGTACTTC. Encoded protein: CASSYSLAGAYEQYF.

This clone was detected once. CDR3 coding DNA: TGTGCCAGCAGGAGGACAGTAGACAATGAGCAGTTCTTC. Its translation is CASRRTVDNEQFF. This chain joins TRBV12-3 or TRBV12-4 and TRBJ2-1; D may be TRBD1 (6 bases). The CDR3 spans 13 residues. V lost 6 bases, J lost 5 bases, and 11 bases lay in between.